Sequencing of this TCR beta chain was carried out in a study of blood T cell repertoires in COVID-19. Study details: Spain, Italy and the United States supplied samples that represented acute and convalescent COVID-19. Sources were T cells, B-cell-depleted T cells, or PBMCs; the material itself was cDNA or gDNA.

In the authors' methods: Researchers report that nucleated cell counts were estimated from reference gene primer amplification. Libraries were prepared by immunoSEQ multiplex PCR; TCRdb keeps only in-frame clonotypes and omits some of them. V and J calls and clone size are as listed in that table; D and trimming were resolved from the DNA. The sample consists of around 270,000 clones, around nine tenths of them appearing once. The V and J ends lost 2 bases and 0 bases, in that order; junction bases with no gene match: 6. The CDR3 runs to 16 residues. The germline gives CDR1 SGHTA, CDR2 FQGNSA. Only one count was recorded for this clone.

The sample consisted of peripheral blood. V and J are TRBV7-2 and TRBJ2-7, with 8 positions matching TRBD1. The receptor was derived from a man in his forties who had recovered from COVID-19. The CDR3 DNA follows: TGTGCCAGCAGCTTACAGGGGGCCATAATCTCCTACGAGCAGTACTTC. Translated: CASSLQGAIISYEQYF.